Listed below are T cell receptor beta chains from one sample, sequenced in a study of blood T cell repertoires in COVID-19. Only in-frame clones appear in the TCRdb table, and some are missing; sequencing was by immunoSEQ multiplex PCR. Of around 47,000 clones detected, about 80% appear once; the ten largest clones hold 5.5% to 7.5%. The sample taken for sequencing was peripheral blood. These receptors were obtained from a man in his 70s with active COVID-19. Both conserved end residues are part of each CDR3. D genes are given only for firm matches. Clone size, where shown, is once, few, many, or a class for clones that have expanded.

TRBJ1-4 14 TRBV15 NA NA TGTGCCACCAGTGTAGACAGGTTTAATGAAAAACTGTTTTTT CATSVDRFNEKLFF
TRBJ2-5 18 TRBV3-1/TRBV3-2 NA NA TGTGCCAGCAGCCAAGTCGGCGAGGGGGTATGGTGGCGGGAGACCCAGTACTTC CASSQVGEGVWWRETQYF
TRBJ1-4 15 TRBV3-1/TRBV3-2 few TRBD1 TGTGCCAGCAGCCAAGTCGGGACAGGGAGTGAAAAACTGTTTTTT CASSQVGTGSEKLFF
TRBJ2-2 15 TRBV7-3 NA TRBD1 TGTGCCAGCAGTGCGGGACAGGGGGCCAGCGGGGAGCTGTTTTTT CASSAGQGASGELFF
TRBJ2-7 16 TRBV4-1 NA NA TGCGCCAGCAGCCAATCCCAGGGGGGCGGCAACTACGAGCAGTACTTC CASSQSQGGGNYEQYF
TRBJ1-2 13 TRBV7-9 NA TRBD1 TGTGCCAGCAGCTGGGGACAGGGCAATGGCTACACCTTC CASSWGQGNGYTF
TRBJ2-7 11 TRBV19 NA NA TGTGCCAGTAGTTCTGCCTACGAGCAGTACTTC CASSSAYEQYF
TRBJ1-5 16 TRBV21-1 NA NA TGTGCCAGCAGCAAAGCCGGGACAGGGGGAGCTCAGCCCCAGCATTTT CASSKAGTGGAQPQHF
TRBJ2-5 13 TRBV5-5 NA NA TGTGCCAGCAGCTTGGTCAGCCAAGAGACCCAGTACTTC CASSLVSQETQYF
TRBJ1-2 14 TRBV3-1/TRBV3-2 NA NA TGTGCCAGCAGCGAACGGGACACCATCTATGGCTACACCTTC CASSERDTIYGYTF
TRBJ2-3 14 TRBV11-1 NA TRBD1 TGTGCCAGCAGCAGGGACAGGGGGACAGATACGCAGTATTTT CASSRDRGTDTQYF
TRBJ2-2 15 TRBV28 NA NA TGTGCCAGCAGTTTAATGAGGGGGAGTACCGGGGAGCTGTTTTTT CASSLMRGSTGELFF
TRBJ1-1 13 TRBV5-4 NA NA TGTGCCAGCAGCGACAGATCGAACACTGAAGCTTTCTTT CASSDRSNTEAFF